The 27 T cell receptor beta chains given below trace back to one sample, sequenced in a study of CD8+CD57+ T cells in acquired aplastic anemia. An expansion of CD8+CD57+ cells by flow cytometry had been shown in patients chosen for sequencing. Profiling of TCR beta VDJ combinations and CDR3 sequences used genomic DNA as template. TCRdb redid the calling of the reads with MiXCR, one entry per CDR3 protein. Of some 92,000 distinct CDR3 sequences listed, about 66% were seen once; the top ten hold less than 75%. Source material: sorted CD4+, CD8+, or CD8+CD57+ T cells (not recorded which) from PBMCs. Receptors were obtained from a human donor with aplastic anemia.

The gene calls are TRBV7-3 and TRBJ1-2; TRBD1 matches at 8 bases. Germline trimming cut 4 bases from V and 4 bases from J; bases unmatched to any gene: 2. This CDR3 has 13 residues. The germline V gene encodes CDR1 SGHTA and CDR2 FQGTGA. CDR3 nucleotides: TGTGCCAGCAGCTCGACAGGGGTCTATGGCTACACCTTC. Translated, it gives CASSSTGVYGYTF.

The rearrangement joins TRBV29-1 to TRBJ1-2; D is undetermined. The V end was cut by 4 bases, the J end by 8 bases, with 2 bases between. This CDR3 has 8 residues. Per germline, CDR1 SQVTM and CDR2 ANQGSEA. The CDR3 spells CSVGGYTF. DNA of the CDR3: TGCAGCGTTGGGGGCTACACCTTC.

V usage is TRBV6-5 and J usage is TRBJ2-5, with D possibly TRBD2 on 6 matching bases. The CDR3 covers 14 residues. In germline, CDR1 is MNHEY, CDR2 SVGAGI. V was trimmed by 2 bases and J by 4 bases, leaving 11 bases between them. The CDR3: CASSYGGLGETQYF. CDR3 coding DNA: TGTGCCAGCAGTTACGGGGGGTTAGGAGAGACCCAGTACTTC.

This clonotype was picked up a small number of times. The rearrangement uses TRBV15 and TRBJ2-7; D might be TRBD2 (7 bases). Trimming removed 0 bases from V and 4 bases from J, with 10 bases in between. CDR3 size: 14 residues. The germline CDR1 and CDR2 sequences are LNHNV and YYDKDF (reference sequence). CDR3 amino acids: CATSREGGGYEQYF. DNA of the CDR3: TGTGCCACCAGCAGAGAAGGGGGAGGGTACGAGCAGTACTTC.

This clonotype was recorded many times. The V call is TRBV5-1, the J call TRBJ2-7, with D maybe TRBD1 (5 bases). This CDR3 has 15 residues. V was shortened by 0 bases and J by 3 bases, with 13 bases between the two germline ends. CDR1 and CDR2 (germline): SGHRS, YFSETQ. As DNA, the CDR3 is TGCGCCAGCAGCTTGGAGGTGGGGCGCGTCTACGAGCAGTACTTC. Encoded protein: CASSLEVGRVYEQYF.

J is TRBJ1-1 and V is TRBV2, with 9 bases aligning to TRBD1. The CDR3 loop spans 15 amino acids. The germline V gene has CDR1 SNHLY and CDR2 FYNNEI. Losses at the gene ends were 9 bases for V and 4 bases for J; bases not matched to a gene: 12. The DNA of the CDR3 is TGTGCCAGAGATCAGACAGGGGGTAGCGGCACTGAAGCTTTCTTT. As protein: CARDQTGGSGTEAFF.

This clonotype has just a few counts. The chain has TRBV5-6 and TRBJ1-4, with D hard to call. V lost 2 bases to trimming and J lost 2 bases, with 7 bases between them. Germline-derived CDR1 and CDR2 are SGHDT and YYEEEE. The CDR3 runs 14 residues. CDR3 DNA sequence: TGTGCCAGCAGCTTTCGTCGGACTAATGAAAAACTGTTTTTT. It yields the protein CASSFRRTNEKLFF.

This clonotype was recorded only once. This chain connects TRBV20-1 to TRBJ1-6; TRBD1 aligns across 7 bases. Trimming removed 5 bases from V and 6 bases from J; junction bases left unmatched: 19. The CDR3 runs to 18 residues. The germline V gene has CDR1 DFQATT and CDR2 SNEGSKA (reference sequence). CDR3 protein: CSAHRDRELLGFNSPLHF. CDR3 sequence (DNA): TGCAGTGCTCACCGGGACAGAGAGCTTTTGGGCTTTAATTCACCCCTCCACTTT.

This clonotype was counted a few times. The chain joins TRBV2 to TRBJ1-1, with D possibly being TRBD1 (5 bases). The CDR3 length is 13 residues. Trimming took off 4 bases at V and 4 bases at J, with 10 bases between the two ends. Germline V gives CDR1 SNHLY, CDR2 FYNNEI. CDR3 DNA: TGTGCCAGCAGTGGGGGCTCCACCACTGAAGCTTTCTTT. Its protein is CASSGGSTTEAFF.

This clonotype has more than one count but fewer than ten. The rearrangement joins TRBV20-1 to TRBJ2-5; TRBD2 matches 7 bases. The CDR3 covers 13 residues. Trimming took 6 bases from V and 3 from J; bases not matched to a gene: 7. Germline V gene sequence: CDR1 DFQATT, CDR2 SNEGSKA (reference sequence). CDR3 loop: CSAAVLAEETQYF. DNA of the CDR3: TGCAGTGCAGCCGTTCTAGCGGAAGAGACCCAGTACTTC.

The J gene is TRBJ1-1, the V gene TRBV7-6; D is perhaps TRBD1 (6 bases). V lost 6 bases and J 1 base, leaving 9 bases between the germline ends. Germline V gene lookup returns CDR1 SGHVS and CDR2 FNYEAQ. This CDR3 has 13 residues. The CDR3 nucleotides are TGTGCCAGCAGTCGACAGGAGAACACTGAAGCTTTCTTT. Translating it yields CASSRQENTEAFF. Drawing the rest from reference TRBV7-6 and TRBJ1-1, the complete variable domain is GAGVSQSPRYKVTKRGQDVALRCDPISGHVSLYWYRQALGQGPEFLTYFNYEAQQDKSGLPNDRFSAERPEGSISTLTIQRTEQRDSAMYRCASSRQENTEAFFGQGTRLTVV.

The chain recombines TRBV19 with TRBJ1-1; D remains ambiguous. This CDR3 has 14 residues. V lost 6 bases to trimming and J lost 2 bases, with 13 bases between them. The germline CDR1 and CDR2 sequences are LNHDA and SQIVND (reference sequence). The CDR3 spells CASSRTTVNTEAFF. The CDR3 DNA sequence: TGTGCCAGTAGCCGAACAACAGTAAACACTGAAGCTTTCTTT.

J is TRBJ1-1 and V is TRBV15, with 8 bases identical to TRBD1. Germline assignment: CDR1 LNHNV and CDR2 YYDKDF (reference sequence). This CDR3 region has 14 residues. V lost 3 bases and J lost 1; bases outside the gene matches: 1. The CDR3 region is CATSSGQGNTEAFF. The CDR3, as DNA: TGTGCCACCAGCAGCGGACAGGGGAACACTGAAGCTTTCTTT. The full variable domain, rest sourced from reference TRBV15 and TRBJ1-1, is DAMVIQNPRYQVTQFGKPVTLSCSQTLNHNVMYWYQQKSSQAPKLLFHYYDKDFNNEADTPDNFQSRRPNTSFCFLDIRSPGLGDTAMYLCATSSGQGNTEAFFGQGTRLTVV.

The J gene is TRBJ1-3, the V gene TRBV20-1, with D tentatively TRBD1 (6 bases). Trimming took 5 bases from V and 0 from J, leaving 11 bases between them. The CDR3 runs to 14 residues. From germline, CDR1 is DFQATT and CDR2 SNEGSKA (reference sequence). The CDR3 region has the DNA TGCAGTGCTCGACAGGCTCCCTCTGGAAACACCATATATTTT. Translation: CSARQAPSGNTIYF.

This clonotype has just one count. The chain joins TRBV20-1 to TRBJ2-5; 11 bases fit TRBD2. There are 14 residues in the CDR3. J was trimmed by 4 bases and V by 5 bases; bases with no gene match: 6. In germline, CDR1 is DFQATT, CDR2 SNEGSKA (reference sequence). CDR3 coding DNA: TGCAGTGCTTTAGCGGGAGGGCCCGGAGAGACCCAGTACTTC. It is translated as CSALAGGPGETQYF.

This clonotype was counted a few times. The chain couples TRBV7-2 to TRBJ2-3; D ambiguous. Germline V gene data show CDR1 as SGHTA and CDR2 as FQGNSA. V was clipped by 9 bases and J by 8 bases, with 9 bases between them. The CDR3 extends over 10 amino acids. This chain's CDR3 is CASSMGTQYF. The CDR3 coding sequence is TGTGCCAGTAGTATGGGTACGCAGTATTTT.

This clonotype has at least ten counts. This sequence joins TRBV19 and TRBJ1-6; D may be TRBD1 (6 bases). Germline CDR1 LNHDA, CDR2 SQIVND (reference sequence). V lost 5 bases to trimming and J lost 8 bases, with 10 bases between them. This CDR3 is built from 13 residues. The CDR3 nucleotides are TGTGCCAGTAGTCAGGGGAGACATTCACCCCTCCACTTT. It specifies CASSQGRHSPLHF.

The chain uses TRBV15 and TRBJ2-7, with 9 bases identical to TRBD2. The CDR3 loop spans 15 amino acids. Germline loops: CDR1 LNHNV, CDR2 YYDKDF (reference sequence). J gave up 0 bases and V 6 bases, and 6 bases lay outside the gene matches. CDR3 sequence: CATRWEREVSYEQYF. CDR3 nucleotide sequence: TGTGCCACCAGGTGGGAGCGGGAGGTCTCCTACGAGCAGTACTTC.

The chain carries TRBV10-3 and TRBJ2-3; 8 bases are shared with TRBD2. V gave up 4 bases and J gave up 4 bases; unmatched junction bases: 10. The CDR3 is made up of 16 amino acids. The germline V gene encodes CDR1 ENHRY and CDR2 SYGVKD. The CDR3 nucleotides read TGTGCCATCAGTGGACCGCGGGGGGTTCATTCAGATACGCAGTATTTT. It translates to CAISGPRGVHSDTQYF.

The rearrangement links TRBV7-6 to TRBJ2-3, with TRBD1 matching 8 bases. J lost 4 bases, V lost 5 bases, and 5 bases had no gene match. CDR3 length: 14 amino acids. CDR1 SGHVS and CDR2 FNYEAQ come from the germline V gene. CDR3 protein: CASSGAGGADTQYF. CDR3 nucleotides: TGTGCCAGCAGCGGGGCAGGGGGCGCAGATACGCAGTATTTT.

J is TRBJ1-1 and V is TRBV5-4, with 7 bases matching TRBD1. The CDR3 covers 14 residues. The V segment lost 4 bases and the J segment 0 bases; nucleotides outside the gene matches: 3. Per the germline V gene, CDR1 is SGHNT and CDR2 is YYREEE (reference sequence). The CDR3 loop reads CASSTGTVNTEAFF. The CDR3, as DNA: TGTGCCAGCAGCACCGGGACAGTGAACACTGAAGCTTTCTTT. Full variable domain (remainder filled in from reference TRBV5-4 and TRBJ1-1): ETGVTQSPTHLIKTRGQQVTLRCSSQSGHNTVSWYQQALGQGPQFIFQYYREEENGRGNFPPRFSGLQFPNYSSELNVNALELDDSALYLCASSTGTVNTEAFFGQGTRLTVV.

This clonotype was recorded a few times. CDR3 nucleotide sequence: TGTGCCAGCAGCTTAGAACTAGCGGGAGGGCTGTCCTACGAGCAGTACTTC. Protein sequence: CASSLELAGGLSYEQYF. This sequence joins TRBV7-2 and TRBJ2-7; 13 bases map to TRBD2. Looked up from germline, CDR1 is SGHTA and CDR2 is FQGNSA. Trimming removed 1 base from V and 1 base from J; junction bases left unmatched: 4. CDR3 length: 17 residues.

The V and J genes are TRBV27 and TRBJ2-5; 8 bases are a match to TRBD2. Germline loops: CDR1 MNHEY, CDR2 SMNVEV (reference sequence). Germline trimming cut 2 bases from V and 5 bases from J; bases unmatched to any gene: 7. The CDR3 is made up of 15 amino acids. DNA of the CDR3: TGTGCCAGCAGTTTAGTGGGCGGGAGGTTGGAGACCCAGTACTTC. This gives the protein CASSLVGGRLETQYF.

The sample holds one count of this clonotype. The chain uses TRBV7-6 and TRBJ2-5; TRBD2 matches at 8 bases. CDR1 and CDR2 from the germline V gene are SGHVS and FNYEAQ. This CDR3 has 16 amino acids. With 6 bases clipped from V and 5 bases from J, the junction kept 14 bases outside the gene matches. The CDR3 region has the DNA TGTGCCAGCAGAACGGGAGGGTGGCTGAAAGGGGAGACCCAGTACTTC. It is translated as CASRTGGWLKGETQYF.

This sequence joins TRBV7-8 and TRBJ2-7; D not certain. Per germline, CDR1 SGHVS and CDR2 FQNEAQ. V shed 3 bases and J shed 4 bases, with 10 bases lying between them. There are 13 residues in the CDR3. The CDR3 protein is CASSLASRYEQYF. DNA of the CDR3: TGTGCCAGCAGCTTGGCGAGTCGGTACGAGCAGTACTTC.

The chain carries TRBV15 and TRBJ1-2; weak D call: TRBD1 (5 bases). Germline CDR1 LNHNV, CDR2 YYDKDF (reference sequence). This CDR3 is built from 13 residues. V lost 1 base, J lost 8 bases, and 11 bases lay in between. CDR3 loop: CATSRVFAGGYTF. CDR3 nucleotide sequence: TGTGCCACCAGCAGAGTCTTCGCAGGGGGCTACACCTTC.

The rearrangement joins TRBV10-3 to TRBJ1-2, with 11 bases fitting TRBD1. CDR3 length: 15 residues. Per germline, CDR1 ENHRY and CDR2 SYGVKD. V shed 4 bases, J shed 2 bases, and the junction held 3 bases outside the gene matches. CDR3 in amino acids: CAISGGTGGNYGYTF. Written as DNA, the CDR3 is TGTGCCATCAGTGGGGGGACAGGGGGGAACTATGGCTACACCTTC.